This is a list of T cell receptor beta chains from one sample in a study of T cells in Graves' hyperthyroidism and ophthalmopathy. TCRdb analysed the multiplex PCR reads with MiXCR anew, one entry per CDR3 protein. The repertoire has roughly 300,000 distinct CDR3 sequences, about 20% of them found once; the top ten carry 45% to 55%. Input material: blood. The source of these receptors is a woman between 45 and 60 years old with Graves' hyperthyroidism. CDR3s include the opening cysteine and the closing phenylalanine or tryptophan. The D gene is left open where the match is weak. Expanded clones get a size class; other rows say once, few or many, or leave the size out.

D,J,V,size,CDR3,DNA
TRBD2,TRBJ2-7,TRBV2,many,CAVTRPSGSYEQYF,TGTGCCGTCACGAGGCCTAGCGGCTCCTACGAGCAGTACTTC
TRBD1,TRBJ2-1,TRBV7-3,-,CASSSGDRGSYEQFF,TGTGCCAGCAGCTCAGGGGACAGGGGTTCCTATGAGCAGTTCTTC
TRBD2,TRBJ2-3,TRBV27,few,CASSPAGGPGDTQYF,TGTGCCAGCAGTCCCGCGGGGGGGCCTGGAGATACGCAGTATTTT
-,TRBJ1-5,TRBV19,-,CASSIVPDQPQHF,TGTGCCAGTAGTATAGTGCCCGATCAGCCCCAGCATTTT
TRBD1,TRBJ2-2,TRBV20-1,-,CSARPGTGGGELFF,TGCAGTGCTAGACCCGGGACAGGGGGCGGGGAGCTGTTTTTT
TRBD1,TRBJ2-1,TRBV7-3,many,CASSLHAGGQGPYNEQFF,TGTGCCAGCAGCCTCCATGCCGGGGGACAGGGACCCTACAATGAGCAGTTCTTC
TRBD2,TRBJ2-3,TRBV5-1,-,CASSPGGAFTDTQYF,TGCGCCAGCAGCCCGGGGGGGGCTTTCACAGATACGCAGTATTTT
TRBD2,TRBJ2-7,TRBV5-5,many,CASSLVAGGIDEQYF,TGTGCCAGCAGCCTAGTAGCGGGAGGAATCGACGAGCAGTACTTC
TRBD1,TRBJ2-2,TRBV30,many,CAWRQGTNTGELFF,TGTGCCTGGCGACAGGGGACTAACACCGGGGAGCTGTTTTTT
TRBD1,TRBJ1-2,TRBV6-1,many,CASNMAGGLGHGYTF,TGTGCCAGCAATATGGCAGGGGGGCTTGGGCATGGCTACACCTTC
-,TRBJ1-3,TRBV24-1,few,CATEGGDSGNTIYF,TGTGCCACCGAAGGTGGAGACTCTGGAAACACCATATATTTT
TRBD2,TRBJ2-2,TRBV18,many,CASSPLAVTNTGELFF,TGTGCCAGCTCACCCCTAGCGGTGACGAACACCGGGGAGCTGTTTTTT
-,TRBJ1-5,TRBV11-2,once,CASSHSFGQPQHF,TGTGCCAGCAGCCATAGCTTTGGTCAGCCCCAGCATTTT
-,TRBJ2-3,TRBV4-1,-,CASNSPLGASVTDTQYF,TGCGCCAGCAATTCCCCACTCGGAGCTAGCGTCACAGATACGCAGTATTTT
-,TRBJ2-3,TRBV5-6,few,CASSPAITGNFRQQYF,TGTGCCAGCAGCCCCGCGATAACAGGGAATTTTCGACAGCAGTATTTT
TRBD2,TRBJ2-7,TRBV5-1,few,CASSFGLVYEQYF,TGCGCCAGCAGCTTTGGACTAGTCTACGAGCAGTACTTC
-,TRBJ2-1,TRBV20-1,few,CSAREEGTHSYNEQFF,TGCAGTGCTAGAGAGGAGGGGACTCACTCCTACAATGAGCAGTTCTTC
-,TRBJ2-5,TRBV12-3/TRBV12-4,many,CASSLASVGQETQYF,TGTGCCAGCAGTTTAGCTTCGGTGGGGCAAGAGACCCAGTACTTC
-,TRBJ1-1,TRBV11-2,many,CASSLDPPGLTEAFF,TGTGCCAGCAGCTTAGATCCCCCAGGGCTCACTGAAGCTTTCTTT
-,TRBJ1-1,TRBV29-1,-,CSVEGGASEAFF,TGCAGCGTTGAAGGGGGCGCATCTGAAGCTTTCTTT
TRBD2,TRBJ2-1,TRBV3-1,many,CASRLAGGAYNEQFF,TGTGCCAGCAGACTCGCGGGAGGTGCCTACAATGAGCAGTTCTTC